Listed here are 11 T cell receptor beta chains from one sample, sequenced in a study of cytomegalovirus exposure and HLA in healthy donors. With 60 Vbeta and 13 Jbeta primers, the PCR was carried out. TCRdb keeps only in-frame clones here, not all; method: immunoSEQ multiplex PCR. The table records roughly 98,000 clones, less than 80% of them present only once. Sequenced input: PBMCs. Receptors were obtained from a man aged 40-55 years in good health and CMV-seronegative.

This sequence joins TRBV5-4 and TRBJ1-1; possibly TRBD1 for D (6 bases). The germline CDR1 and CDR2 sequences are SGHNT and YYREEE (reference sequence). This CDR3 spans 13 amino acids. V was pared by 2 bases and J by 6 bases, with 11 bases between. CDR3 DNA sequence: TGTGCCAGCAGCTTAGGACAGCTTCCTGAAGCTTTCTTT. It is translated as CASSLGQLPEAFF.

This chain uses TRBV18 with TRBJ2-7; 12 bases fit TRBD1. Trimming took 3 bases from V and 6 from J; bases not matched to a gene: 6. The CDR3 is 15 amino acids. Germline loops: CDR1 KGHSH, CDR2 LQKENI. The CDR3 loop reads CASSPGQGARGEQYF. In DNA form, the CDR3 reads TGTGCCAGCTCACCGGGACAGGGGGCAAGGGGCGAGCAGTACTTC.

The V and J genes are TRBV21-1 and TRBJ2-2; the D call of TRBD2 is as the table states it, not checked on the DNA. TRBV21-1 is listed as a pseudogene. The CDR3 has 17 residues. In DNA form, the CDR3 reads TGTGCCAGCAGCCGACGCCCGGGACTAGCGAACACCGGGGAGCTGTTTTTT. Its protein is CASSRRPGLANTGELFF.

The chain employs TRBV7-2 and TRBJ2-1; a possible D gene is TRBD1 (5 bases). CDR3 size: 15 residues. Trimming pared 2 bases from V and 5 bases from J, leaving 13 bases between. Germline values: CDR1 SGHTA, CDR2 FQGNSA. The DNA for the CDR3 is TGTGCCAGCAGCTTAACAGGCCGAGGCCACAATGAGCAGTTCTTC. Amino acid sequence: CASSLTGRGHNEQFF. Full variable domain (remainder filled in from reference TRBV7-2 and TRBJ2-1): GAGVSQSPSNKVTEKGKDVELRCDPISGHTALYWYRQSLGQGLEFLIYFQGNSAPDKSGLPSDRFSAERTGGSVSTLTIQRTQQEDSAVYLCASSLTGRGHNEQFFGPGTRLTVL.

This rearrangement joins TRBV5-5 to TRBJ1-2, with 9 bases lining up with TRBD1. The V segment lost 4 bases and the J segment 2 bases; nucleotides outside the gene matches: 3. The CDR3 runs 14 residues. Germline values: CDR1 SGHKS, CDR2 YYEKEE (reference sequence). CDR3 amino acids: CASSLGTGNYGYTF. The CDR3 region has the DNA TGTGCCAGCAGCCTCGGGACAGGGAACTATGGCTACACCTTC.

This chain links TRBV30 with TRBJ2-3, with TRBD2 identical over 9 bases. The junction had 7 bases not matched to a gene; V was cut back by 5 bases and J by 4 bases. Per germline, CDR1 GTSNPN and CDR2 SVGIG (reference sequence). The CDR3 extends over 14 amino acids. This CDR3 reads CAWGGTSRPDTQYF. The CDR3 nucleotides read TGTGCCTGGGGGGGGACTAGCCGCCCAGATACGCAGTATTTT.

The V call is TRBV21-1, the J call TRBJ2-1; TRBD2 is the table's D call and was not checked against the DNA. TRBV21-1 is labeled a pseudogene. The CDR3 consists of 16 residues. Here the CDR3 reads CASSGQTGLDRNEQFF. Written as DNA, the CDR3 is TGTGCCAGCAGCGGCCAGACCGGACTAGATCGCAATGAGCAGTTCTTC.

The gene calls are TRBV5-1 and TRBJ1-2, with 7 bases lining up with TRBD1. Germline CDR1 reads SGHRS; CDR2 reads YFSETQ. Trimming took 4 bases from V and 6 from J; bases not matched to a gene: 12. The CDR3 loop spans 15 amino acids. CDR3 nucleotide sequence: TGCGCCAGCAGCCACCGTGAGGGACAGCGAGATGGCTACACCTTC. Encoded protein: CASSHREGQRDGYTF.

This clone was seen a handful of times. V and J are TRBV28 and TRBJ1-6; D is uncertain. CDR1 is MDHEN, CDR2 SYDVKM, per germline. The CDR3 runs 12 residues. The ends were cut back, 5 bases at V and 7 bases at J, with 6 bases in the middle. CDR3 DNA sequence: TGTGCCAGCAGTGGCCCCAATTCACCCCTCCACTTT. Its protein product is CASSGPNSPLHF.

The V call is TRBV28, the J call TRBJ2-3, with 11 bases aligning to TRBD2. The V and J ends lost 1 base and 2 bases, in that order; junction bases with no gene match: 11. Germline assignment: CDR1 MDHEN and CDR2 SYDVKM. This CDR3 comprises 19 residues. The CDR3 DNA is TGTGCCAGCAGTTTATATGGACTAGCGGGCGGCTCGATCACAGATACGCAGTATTTT. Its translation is CASSLYGLAGGSITDTQYF.

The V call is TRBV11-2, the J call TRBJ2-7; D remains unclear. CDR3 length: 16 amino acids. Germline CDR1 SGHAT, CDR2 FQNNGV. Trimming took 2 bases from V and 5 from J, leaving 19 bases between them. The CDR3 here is CASSLNDDLGFHEQYF. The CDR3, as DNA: TGTGCCAGCAGCTTAAATGACGATCTAGGCTTTCACGAGCAGTACTTC.